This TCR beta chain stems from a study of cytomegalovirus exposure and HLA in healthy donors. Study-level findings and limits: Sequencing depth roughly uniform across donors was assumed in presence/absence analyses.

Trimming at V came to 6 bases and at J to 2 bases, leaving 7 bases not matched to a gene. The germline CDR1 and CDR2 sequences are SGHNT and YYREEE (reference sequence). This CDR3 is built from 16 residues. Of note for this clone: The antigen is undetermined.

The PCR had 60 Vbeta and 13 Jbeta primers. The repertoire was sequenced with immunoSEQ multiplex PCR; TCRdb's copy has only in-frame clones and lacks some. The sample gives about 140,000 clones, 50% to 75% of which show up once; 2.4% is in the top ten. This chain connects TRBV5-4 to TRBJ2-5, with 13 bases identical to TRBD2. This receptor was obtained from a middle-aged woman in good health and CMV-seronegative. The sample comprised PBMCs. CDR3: CASKARLAGGQETQYF. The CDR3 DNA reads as TGTGCCAGCAAGGCCCGACTAGCGGGGGGACAAGAGACCCAGTACTTC.